This TCR beta chain was documented in a study of T cells in Graves' hyperthyroidism and ophthalmopathy. To note about this clonotype: Its matching antigen is unknown.

Trimming removed 5 bases from V and 4 bases from J; junction bases left unmatched: 8. The CDR3 length is 14 residues. Study findings and constraints: Ophthalmopathy stood apart from stable hyperthyroidism in a 13 V-J model. A median around 5.9 months before onset, the model predicted ophthalmopathy.

Fresh peripheral blood, 10 ml, yielded the PBMCs. Amplified regions were TCR beta CDR3 sequences from RNA transcripts. TCR CDR3 underwent first-round RT-PCR with the HTBI primer set. TCRdb independently ran MiXCR on the multiplex PCR reads; one entry per CDR3 protein. Found here are under 400,000 distinct CDR3 sequences, roughly 15% of them singletons; the top ten hold approximately 19%. The chain carries TRBV12-3 or TRBV12-4 and TRBJ2-7; 7 positions agree with TRBD2. The receptor comes from a woman aged 60-70 years with Graves' ophthalmopathy. Input material: blood. The CDR3: CASSPFWGGYEQYF. In DNA, the CDR3 is TGTGCCAGCAGTCCTTTCTGGGGGGGGTACGAGCAGTACTTC.